The sequence of this TCR beta chain was determined in a study of blood T cell repertoires in COVID-19. TCRdb's copy holds only in-frame clones and misses some; the assay was immunoSEQ multiplex PCR. Here the sample spans fewer than 500,000 clones, 85% to 90% being singletons. The sample comprised peripheral blood. The sequence was collected from a woman aged 30 to 39 with acute or convalescent COVID-19.

CDR3 nucleotides: TGTGCCAGCAACCTACAGGGGTTTGAGCAGTACTTC. Protein sequence: CASNLQGFEQYF. V usage is TRBV6-5 and J usage is TRBJ2-7; 7 bases line up with TRBD1. The CDR3 consists of 12 residues. V dropped 7 bases and J dropped 7; count of bases not matched to a gene: 7. CDR1 is MNHEY and CDR2 is SVGAGI in the germline V gene.